The present entry profiles one TCR beta chain with its context. The data stem from a study of T cell changes during pregnancy in multiple sclerosis. Sequenced by immunoSEQ multiplex PCR; TCRdb stores in-frame clones only, minus some. The table shows about 40,000 clones, with around nine tenths occurring only once. This TCR was recovered from a female donor in good health, enrolled as a control in a pregnancy study. This material consisted of peripheral blood, taken in the first trimester of pregnancy.

In nucleotides, the CDR3 is TGTGCCACCAGCGCCAGGATGAACTATGGCTACACCTTC. Residues: CATSARMNYGYTF. The rearrangement joins TRBV15 to TRBJ1-2; no clear D. This CDR3 spans 13 amino acids. Per germline, CDR1 LNHNV and CDR2 YYDKDF (reference sequence). Trimming removed 5 bases at V and 2 bases at J, with 9 bases between.